This TCR beta chain comes out of a study of blood T cell repertoires in COVID-19. Across the whole study: The United States, Italy and Spain provided the acute and convalescent COVID-19 samples. From T cells, B-cell-depleted T cells, or PBMCs came the material, which was cDNA or gDNA.

Authors' methods: Reference gene primer amplification in the assay estimated nucleated cell counts. Sequencing was performed with immunoSEQ multiplex PCR; in TCRdb, only in-frame clones are kept and a portion is missing. V, J and clone size were drawn from that table, and D and trimming were deduced from the DNA. The table lists nearly 110,000 clones, about four fifths of them singletons. Per the germline V gene, CDR1 is SQVTM and CDR2 is ANQGSEA. With 5 bases removed from V and 1 base from J, the gap between germline ends came to 9 bases. This CDR3 contains 12 residues. The receptor comes from a man aged 65 to 85 with acute or convalescent COVID-19. This chain uses TRBV29-1 with TRBJ2-7; D perhaps matches TRBD1 (5 bases). The sample was peripheral blood. CDR3 sequence (DNA): TGCAGCGTTACGACAGTTTCCTACGAGCAGTACTTC. It yields the protein CSVTTVSYEQYF.